Below are 18 T cell receptor beta chains sequenced from a single sample in a study of blood T cell repertoires in COVID-19. The repertoire was sequenced with immunoSEQ multiplex PCR; TCRdb's copy has only in-frame clones and lacks some. Of roughly 180,000 clones in the sample, about four fifths were seen once. The specimen was PBMCs or T cells enriched from blood (not recorded which). These receptors originate from a woman between 45 and 65 years old in a cohort exposed to, infected with or recovered from COVID-19 (not recorded which).

This clone occurred once. The genes are TRBV6-5 and TRBJ1-2; TRBD1 might be the D (6 bases). Per the germline V gene, CDR1 is MNHEY and CDR2 is SVGAGI. Trimming took off 7 bases at V and 8 bases at J, with 14 bases between the two ends. This CDR3 has 12 amino acids. The CDR3 bases are TGTGCCAGCATGTCAGGGGCCGAAGGCTACACCTTC. It codes for CASMSGAEGYTF.

This clone was seen just once. V is TRBV6-5 and J is TRBJ1-6, with D perhaps matching TRBD1 (6 bases). Germline lookup yields CDR1 MNHEY and CDR2 SVGAGI. The CDR3 is made up of 16 amino acids. Trimming stripped 0 bases from V and 9 bases from J, with 15 bases between. DNA for the CDR3: TGTGCCAGCAGTTACTCGAAACAGGGAGGGAGTTCACCCCTCCACTTT. This codes for CASSYSKQGGSSPLHF.

The chain has TRBV5-1 and TRBJ2-3; TRBD2 is a possible D gene (6 bases). This CDR3 is built from 14 residues. V lost 4 bases to trimming and J lost 2 bases, with 11 bases between them. The germline V gene has CDR1 SGHRS and CDR2 YFSETQ. Here the CDR3 reads CASSPGLTTDTQYF. The DNA of the CDR3 is TGCGCCAGCAGCCCGGGACTCACCACAGATACGCAGTATTTT.

This clone was seen just once. V is TRBV6-9 and J is TRBJ1-6; TRBD1 aligns across 7 bases. Per germline, CDR1 MNHGY and CDR2 SVAAGI. CDR3 size: 15 residues. V lost 4 bases to trimming and J lost 6 bases; unmatched junction nucleotides: 6. The CDR3 region has the DNA TGTGCCAGCAGTTCCCGGACAGGTCTTAATTCACCCCTCCACTTT. This encodes CASSSRTGLNSPLHF.

V usage is TRBV6-2 or TRBV6-3 and J usage is TRBJ1-5, with D possibly matching TRBD1 (5 bases). Between the trimmed V and J ends, which lost 3 bases and 0 bases, there was a span of 12 bases. This CDR3 spans 16 amino acids. The germline CDR1 and CDR2 sequences are MNHEY and SVGEGT. Here the CDR3 DNA reads TGTGCCAGCAGTTATAATCGACAGTATAGCAATCAGCCCCAGCATTTT. Residues: CASSYNRQYSNQPQHF.

V usage is TRBV7-6 and J usage is TRBJ2-3; 7 bases line up with TRBD2. The CDR3 sequence is 15 residues long. The germline V gene encodes CDR1 SGHVS and CDR2 FNYEAQ. The V segment lost 5 bases and the J segment 3 bases; nucleotides outside the gene matches: 8. The CDR3, as DNA: TGTGCCAGCAGCCGACCGGTTAGCGGGACAGATACGCAGTATTTT. Encoded protein: CASSRPVSGTDTQYF.

The chain links TRBV7-9 to TRBJ2-1; D is perhaps TRBD1 (7 bases). V lost 4 bases to trimming and J lost 6 bases, with 16 bases between them. Looked up from germline, CDR1 is SEHNR and CDR2 is FQNEAQ (reference sequence). The CDR3 sequence is 15 residues long. CDR3 in amino acids: CASSSPGQRVNEQFF. In DNA form, the CDR3 reads TGTGCCAGCAGCTCCCCGGGACAGCGGGTCAATGAGCAGTTCTTC.

V is TRBV27 and J is TRBJ2-1; 10 bases are a match to TRBD1. The CDR3 totals 15 residues. Trimming cost V 8 bases and J 8 bases; bases outside gene matches: 12. Germline CDR1 MNHEY, CDR2 SMNVEV (reference sequence). Here the CDR3 DNA reads TGTGCCAGCGGATTACCGGGACAGGGGATGCATGAGCAGTTCTTC. It yields the protein CASGLPGQGMHEQFF.

V and J are TRBV5-1 and TRBJ2-2; tentative D call: TRBD2 (6 bases). Between the trimmed V and J ends, which lost 9 bases and 4 bases, there was a span of 16 bases. This CDR3 is built from 14 residues. Germline values: CDR1 SGHRS, CDR2 YFSETQ. The CDR3 coding sequence is TGCGCCACAAATGATGGGAGGAGCACCGGGGAGCTGTTTTTT. It encodes CATNDGRSTGELFF.

V gene TRBV28 combines with J gene TRBJ2-1; the D gene is possibly TRBD2 (6 bases). This CDR3 contains 13 residues. V was clipped by 4 bases and J by 11 bases, with 15 bases between them. Per germline, CDR1 MDHEN and CDR2 SYDVKM. The CDR3 nucleotides read TGTGCCAGCAGTTCGGGGATAGCGGTAAAGCAGTTCTTC. Amino acids: CASSSGIAVKQFF.

In this sample, this clone turned up many times. The junction and the germline gene differ at one end; a read error may be behind it. This chain uses TRBV28 with TRBJ1-1; D is uncertain. The CDR3 is made up of 10 amino acids. The V gene's germline CDR1 is MDHEN and CDR2 SYDVKM. The DNA of the CDR3 is TGCTCCCTAATGAACACTGAAGCTTTCTTT. Translating gives CSLMNTEAFF.

This clone was detected once. The chain joins TRBV10-3 to TRBJ2-2; the D is unclear. Germline CDR1 and CDR2: ENHRY and SYGVKD. Trimming left V 6 bases short and J 3 bases short, with 5 bases between. This CDR3 comprises 12 residues. The CDR3 coding sequence is TGTGCCATCAGCCGAGACACCGGGGAGCTGTTTTTT. This sequence encodes CAISRDTGELFF.

V is TRBV20-1 and J is TRBJ2-1; no firm D call. Trimming took off 6 bases at V and 14 bases at J, with 17 bases between the two ends. Per the germline V gene, CDR1 is DFQATT and CDR2 is SNEGSKA (reference sequence). The CDR3 has 11 amino acids. Here the CDR3 reads CSAGSLKMEFF. In DNA, the CDR3 is TGCAGTGCCGGGTCCCTAAAGATGGAGTTCTTC.

This clone was recorded once. The gene calls are TRBV19 and TRBJ1-5; possible D gene TRBD1, 5 bases. This CDR3 has 17 amino acids. Deletions cut 7 bases from V and 1 base from J, with 20 bases between. CDR1 LNHDA and CDR2 SQIVND come from the germline V gene (reference sequence). CDR3 loop: CASMDLGGRGSNQPQHF. The CDR3 nucleotides are TGTGCCAGTATGGATTTAGGAGGGAGGGGAAGCAATCAGCCCCAGCATTTT.

The chain couples TRBV6-5 to TRBJ2-1; the match to TRBD2 covers 8 bases. CDR3 length: 15 residues. With 7 bases clipped from V and 9 bases from J, the junction kept 14 bases outside the gene matches. The germline V gene has CDR1 MNHEY and CDR2 SVGAGI. CDR3 loop: CASTPRLASLGEQFF. CDR3 DNA sequence: TGTGCCAGCACTCCAAGACTAGCGAGCCTTGGTGAGCAGTTCTTC.

The V and J genes are TRBV7-3 and TRBJ2-3; D ambiguous. V was pared by 4 bases and J by 2 bases, with 10 bases between. This CDR3 has 14 amino acids. The V gene's germline CDR1 is SGHTA and CDR2 FQGTGA. The CDR3 region is CASSSPGHTDTQYF. CDR3 DNA sequence: TGTGCCAGCAGCTCACCTGGCCACACAGATACGCAGTATTTT.

This rearrangement joins TRBV5-1 to TRBJ1-6; the D gene is possibly TRBD1 (6 bases). CDR1 SGHRS and CDR2 YFSETQ come from the germline V gene. The CDR3 sequence is 15 residues long. V lost 0 bases and J 7 bases, leaving 11 bases between the germline ends. CDR3: CASSLEQGGNSPLHF. The CDR3 nucleotides are TGCGCCAGCAGCTTGGAACAGGGTGGAAATTCACCCCTCCACTTT.

J is TRBJ1-1 and V is TRBV3-1 (or the pseudogene TRBV3-2); no reliable D call. V was cut by 2 bases and J by 1 base, with 5 bases left in between. The CDR3 runs 13 residues. Germline CDR1 and CDR2: LGHDT and YNNKEL (reference sequence). The CDR3 region is CASSQSGNTEAFF. In DNA, the CDR3 is TGTGCCAGCAGCCAAAGCGGGAACACTGAAGCTTTCTTT.